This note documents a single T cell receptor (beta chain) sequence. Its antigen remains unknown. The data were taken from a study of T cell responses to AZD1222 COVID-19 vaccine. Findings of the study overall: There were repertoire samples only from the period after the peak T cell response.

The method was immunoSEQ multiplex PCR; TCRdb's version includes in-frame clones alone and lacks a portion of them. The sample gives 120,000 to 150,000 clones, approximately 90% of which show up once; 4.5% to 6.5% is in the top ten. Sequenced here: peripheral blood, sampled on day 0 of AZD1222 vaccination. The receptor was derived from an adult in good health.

CDR3 bases: TGTGCTAGTGGTTTGGATATGTCAGATACGCAGTATTTT. The encoded protein is CASGLDMSDTQYF. The genes are TRBV12-5 and TRBJ2-3; D is ambiguous. Trimming cost V 1 base and J 4 bases, with 6 bases left between them. The germline V gene encodes CDR1 LGHNT and CDR2 FRNRAP. The length of the CDR3 is 13 residues.